Listed below are T cell receptor beta chains from one sample, sequenced in a study of shared clonotypes between healthy human individuals. This table comes from immunoSEQ multiplex PCR, and its TCRdb copy is limited to in-frame clones, with some not included. The repertoire holds about 2 million clones, approximately 94% seen once, with about 1.1% in the top ten. The sample consisted of naive CD8+ T cells sorted from blood. These receptors came from a man aged 18 to 30 in good health. CDR3s include the opening cysteine and the closing phenylalanine or tryptophan. A D gene is named only where the DNA matches it firmly. The listing skips clone size in some rows; elsewhere it reads once, few, many or a size class.

j_gene: TRBJ2-1; d_gene: TRBD2; abundance: .; v_gene: TRBV28; CDR3nt: TGTGCCAGCAGTTCCCCCCTTCTCCGACTAGCCAGCTCCTACAATGAGCAGTTCTTC; CDR3aa: CASSSPLLRLASSYNEQFF
j_gene: TRBJ2-1; d_gene: .; abundance: .; v_gene: TRBV6-6; CDR3nt: TGTGCCAGCAGTTACGGGCCGAGTGAGCAGTTCTTC; CDR3aa: CASSYGPSEQFF
j_gene: TRBJ2-3; d_gene: TRBD2; abundance: .; v_gene: TRBV29-1; CDR3nt: TGCAGCGTTGAAGCCACCTCCGGGACTAGCGGGGGGGCCTGGTCGGCAGATACGCAGTATTTT; CDR3aa: CSVEATSGTSGGAWSADTQYF
j_gene: TRBJ1-6; d_gene: .; abundance: .; v_gene: TRBV13; CDR3nt: TGTGCCAGCAGCCGGGACGGTTATAATTCACCCCTCCACTTT; CDR3aa: CASSRDGYNSPLHF
j_gene: TRBJ1-1; d_gene: TRBD1; abundance: .; v_gene: TRBV5-4; CDR3nt: TGTGCCAGCAGCTTGGACCGGGGACAGATGAACACTGAAGCTTTCTTT; CDR3aa: CASSLDRGQMNTEAFF
j_gene: TRBJ1-3; d_gene: .; abundance: .; v_gene: TRBV28; CDR3nt: TGTGCCAGCAGTTTCCCGGGGTCTGGAAACACCATATATTTT; CDR3aa: CASSFPGSGNTIYF
j_gene: TRBJ2-3; d_gene: TRBD2; abundance: .; v_gene: TRBV6-9; CDR3nt: TGTGCCAGCAGTTATCCAAATAAATATGGACTAGCGGGAATGGATACGCAGTATTTT; CDR3aa: CASSYPNKYGLAGMDTQYF
j_gene: TRBJ1-2; d_gene: .; abundance: .; v_gene: TRBV7-9; CDR3nt: TGTGCCAGCAGCTTCGGGGACACCGGCTACACCTTC; CDR3aa: CASSFGDTGYTF
j_gene: TRBJ2-5; d_gene: TRBD1; abundance: .; v_gene: TRBV6-1; CDR3nt: TGTGCCAGCAGTGAAGGCTTCGGGCAGGGGGCAAGATCTGAGACCCAGTACTTC; CDR3aa: CASSEGFGQGARSETQYF
j_gene: TRBJ1-5; d_gene: .; abundance: .; v_gene: TRBV30; CDR3nt: TGTGCCTGCACCCAGGGGCTGACCAATCAGCCCCAGCATTTT; CDR3aa: CACTQGLTNQPQHF
j_gene: TRBJ2-3; d_gene: .; abundance: .; v_gene: TRBV27; CDR3nt: TGTGCCAGCAGTTCGCGGGGGCTTGTTACGCAGTATTTT; CDR3aa: CASSSRGLVTQYF
j_gene: TRBJ2-7; d_gene: TRBD1; abundance: .; v_gene: TRBV9; CDR3nt: TGTGCCAGCAGTAACAGGGGGCTCGACGAGCAGTACTTC; CDR3aa: CASSNRGLDEQYF
j_gene: TRBJ2-7; d_gene: .; abundance: .; v_gene: TRBV6-6; CDR3nt: TGTGCCAGCAGTTCCGCTAGCCGGTGGGACGAGCAGTACTTC; CDR3aa: CASSSASRWDEQYF
j_gene: TRBJ2-7; d_gene: TRBD2; abundance: .; v_gene: TRBV27; CDR3nt: TGTGCCAGCAGTTTATCAGCGGGGGAATTCTCCTACGAGCAGTACTTC; CDR3aa: CASSLSAGEFSYEQYF
j_gene: TRBJ2-2; d_gene: TRBD2; abundance: once; v_gene: TRBV11-2; CDR3nt: TGTGCCAGCAGCTTAGGGGAGACTAGCGGGGCGGAGGGGGAGCTGTTTTTT; CDR3aa: CASSLGETSGAEGELFF
j_gene: TRBJ1-2; d_gene: .; abundance: .; v_gene: TRBV6-6; CDR3nt: TGTGCCAGCAGACAAGCCGCTAACTATGGCTACACCTTC; CDR3aa: CASRQAANYGYTF
j_gene: TRBJ2-7; d_gene: .; abundance: .; v_gene: TRBV6-6; CDR3nt: TGTGCCAGCAGTTATCGGGAGATGGAGCAGTACTTC; CDR3aa: CASSYREMEQYF
j_gene: TRBJ2-5; d_gene: .; abundance: .; v_gene: TRBV11-2; CDR3nt: TGTGCCAGCAGCTTGGGATACTCACCCCGAGAGACCCAGTACTTC; CDR3aa: CASSLGYSPRETQYF
j_gene: TRBJ2-5; d_gene: TRBD2; abundance: .; v_gene: TRBV5-1; CDR3nt: TGCGCCAGCAGCCCGGGACTAGCTTACCAAGAGACCCAGTACTTC; CDR3aa: CASSPGLAYQETQYF
j_gene: TRBJ2-5; d_gene: .; abundance: .; v_gene: TRBV4-1; CDR3nt: TGCGCCAGCAGCCAAGTCGGAGGGGGAGAGACCCAGTACTTC; CDR3aa: CASSQVGGGETQYF
j_gene: TRBJ2-7; d_gene: TRBD1; abundance: .; v_gene: TRBV2; CDR3nt: TGTGCCAGCAGTGAACTCGGGACAGGGCCCTACGAGCAGTACTTC; CDR3aa: CASSELGTGPYEQYF
j_gene: TRBJ1-1; d_gene: TRBD1; abundance: few; v_gene: TRBV10-1; CDR3nt: TGCGCCAGCAGTGAGTCGGGACAGGGGAACACTGAAGCTTTCTTT; CDR3aa: CASSESGQGNTEAFF
j_gene: TRBJ2-3; d_gene: .; abundance: .; v_gene: TRBV2; CDR3nt: TGTGCCAGCATAGGGGGATTAAATACGCAGTATTTT; CDR3aa: CASIGGLNTQYF